This T cell receptor (beta chain) was recorded in a study of brain T cells in children with intractable seizures. TCRdb's table, derived via immunoSEQ multiplex PCR, lists solely in-frame clones and lacks some. The sample contains tens of thousands of clones, 85% to 95% of which appear only once. Germline V gene data show CDR1 as SEHNR and CDR2 as FQNEAQ (reference sequence). CDR3 length equals 13 residues. V lost 1 base to trimming and J lost 6 bases, with 9 bases between them. Source: peripheral blood, taken at surgery. This TCR came from a boy younger than two with tuberous sclerosis and intractable seizures. The chain uses TRBV7-9 and TRBJ1-1; D is uncertain. The CDR3, as DNA: TGTGCCAGCAGCTTAGAGGCGGGGTCTGAAGCTTTCTTT. Translating gives CASSLEAGSEAFF.